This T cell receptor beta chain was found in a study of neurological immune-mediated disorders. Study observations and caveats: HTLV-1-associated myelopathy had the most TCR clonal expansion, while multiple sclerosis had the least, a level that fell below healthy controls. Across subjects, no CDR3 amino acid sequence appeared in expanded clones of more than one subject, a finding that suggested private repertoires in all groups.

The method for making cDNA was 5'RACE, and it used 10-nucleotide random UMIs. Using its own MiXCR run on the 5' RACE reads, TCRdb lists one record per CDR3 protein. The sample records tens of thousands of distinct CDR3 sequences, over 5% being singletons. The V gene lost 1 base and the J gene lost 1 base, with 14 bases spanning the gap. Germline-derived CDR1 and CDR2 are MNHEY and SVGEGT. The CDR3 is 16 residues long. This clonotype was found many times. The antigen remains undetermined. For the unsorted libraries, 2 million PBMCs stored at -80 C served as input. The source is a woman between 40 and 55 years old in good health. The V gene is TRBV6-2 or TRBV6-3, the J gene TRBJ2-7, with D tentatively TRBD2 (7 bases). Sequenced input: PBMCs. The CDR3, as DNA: TGTGCCAGCAGTTACTGGGGGGGCACGGTATCCTACGAGCAGTACTTC. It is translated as CASSYWGGTVSYEQYF.